This T cell receptor (beta chain) was identified during a study of T cells in Graves' hyperthyroidism and ophthalmopathy. Diagnosis rested on symptoms, serum thyroxine and TRAb, thyroid ultrasound, and orbital computed tomography. Template material for amplifying TCR beta CDR3 regions consisted of RNA transcripts. TCR CDR3 regions were first amplified by RT-PCR with HTBI primers. TCRdb redid the calling of the multiplex PCR reads with MiXCR, one entry per CDR3 protein. In the table there are over 650,000 distinct CDR3 sequences, 45% of which are singletons. The J segment lost 2 bases and the V segment lost 5 bases, leaving 11 bases of the junction unmatched. The CDR3 covers 16 residues. Germline assignment: CDR1 SGHTA and CDR2 FQGNSA.

The chain couples TRBV7-2 to TRBJ1-2; 7 nucleotides agree with TRBD1. This TCR came from an adult man with Graves' disease, either hyperthyroidism or ophthalmopathy (not recorded which). Specimen: peripheral blood or thyroid tissue (not recorded which). The CDR3 sequence is CASSENRQGGNYGYTF. The CDR3 coding sequence is TGTGCCAGCAGCGAAAATCGACAGGGAGGGAACTATGGCTACACCTTC.